These T cell receptor beta chains were read from a single sample in a study of blood T cell repertoires in COVID-19. TCRdb's copy holds only in-frame clones and misses some; the assay was immunoSEQ multiplex PCR. Of 110,000 or so clones listed, approximately 87% are singletons. The sample taken for sequencing was peripheral blood. The receptor source for this set is a man aged 55 to 70 with acute or convalescent COVID-19. Each CDR3 is given with its conserved first and last residue. The order of the fields is J gene, CDR3 length, clone size, V gene, D gene, CDR3 protein, CDR3 DNA. D genes are given only for firm matches. Clone size is shown for a subset of rows, as once, few, many or a class of expanded clone.

j_gene: TRBJ1-1
len: 13
abundance: NA
v_gene: TRBV19
d_gene: NA
CDR3aa: CASSTEGNTEAFF
CDR3nt: TGTGCCAGCTCGACGGAGGGGAACACTGAAGCTTTCTTT

j_gene: TRBJ1-1
len: 14
abundance: NA
v_gene: TRBV5-1
d_gene: NA
CDR3aa: CASSLWQGNTEAFF
CDR3nt: TGCGCCAGCAGCTTGTGGCAGGGGAACACTGAAGCTTTCTTT

j_gene: TRBJ2-5
len: 13
abundance: NA
v_gene: TRBV18
d_gene: NA
CDR3aa: CASFRTTGETQYF
CDR3nt: TGTGCCAGTTTTAGGACAACAGGGGAGACCCAGTACTTC

j_gene: TRBJ1-6
len: 15
abundance: NA
v_gene: TRBV5-1
d_gene: NA
CDR3aa: CASSQTELPNSPLHF
CDR3nt: TGCGCCAGCAGCCAAACTGAGCTTCCTAATTCACCCCTCCACTTT

j_gene: TRBJ1-2
len: 14
abundance: NA
v_gene: TRBV28
d_gene: TRBD1
CDR3aa: CASSSYRGAYGYTF
CDR3nt: TGTGCCAGCAGTTCTTACAGGGGGGCCTATGGCTACACCTTC

j_gene: TRBJ2-4
len: 17
abundance: NA
v_gene: TRBV3-1/TRBV3-2
d_gene: TRBD1
CDR3aa: CASSQGQGIGAKNIQYF
CDR3nt: TGTGCCAGCAGCCAGGGACAGGGAATTGGTGCCAAAAACATTCAGTACTTC

j_gene: TRBJ1-1
len: 15
abundance: NA
v_gene: TRBV28
d_gene: NA
CDR3aa: CASRNQGLALPKAFF
CDR3nt: TGTGCCAGCAGAAACCAGGGACTGGCCCTTCCCAAAGCTTTCTTT

j_gene: TRBJ1-1
len: 15
abundance: NA
v_gene: TRBV28
d_gene: TRBD1
CDR3aa: CASSPLTGGGTEAFF
CDR3nt: TGTGCCAGCAGTCCCCTGACAGGGGGAGGCACTGAAGCTTTCTTT

j_gene: TRBJ2-2
len: 12
abundance: once
v_gene: TRBV12-3/TRBV12-4
d_gene: NA
CDR3aa: CASSLNTGELFF
CDR3nt: TGTGCCAGCAGCCTGAACACCGGGGAGCTGTTTTTT

j_gene: TRBJ2-1
len: 17
abundance: NA
v_gene: TRBV27
d_gene: TRBD2
CDR3aa: CASSPGGAGGYSGKQFF
CDR3nt: TGTGCCAGCAGTCCCGGCGGGGCGGGAGGGTACTCAGGGAAGCAGTTCTTC

j_gene: TRBJ2-2
len: 15
abundance: NA
v_gene: TRBV6-2/TRBV6-3
d_gene: TRBD2
CDR3aa: CASSYGTSNTGELFF
CDR3nt: TGTGCCAGCAGTTACGGGACTAGCAACACCGGGGAGCTGTTTTTT

j_gene: TRBJ2-5
len: 15
abundance: NA
v_gene: TRBV6-6
d_gene: NA
CDR3aa: CASALGAGWEETQYF
CDR3nt: TGTGCCAGCGCCCTAGGGGCTGGGTGGGAAGAGACCCAGTACTTC

j_gene: TRBJ2-7
len: 15
abundance: NA
v_gene: TRBV3-1/TRBV3-2
d_gene: TRBD2
CDR3aa: CASSLASGRAREQYF
CDR3nt: TGTGCCAGCAGCCTCGCTAGCGGGAGGGCCCGAGAGCAGTACTTC

j_gene: TRBJ2-7
len: 15
abundance: NA
v_gene: TRBV7-2
d_gene: TRBD2
CDR3aa: CASSLGTAGAYEQYF
CDR3nt: TGTGCCAGCAGCTTAGGCACAGCGGGAGCCTACGAGCAGTACTTC

j_gene: TRBJ2-3
len: 14
abundance: few
v_gene: TRBV28
d_gene: TRBD1
CDR3aa: CASTSIDRVDTQYF
CDR3nt: TGTGCCAGCACCTCGATTGACAGGGTGGATACGCAGTATTTT

j_gene: TRBJ2-7
len: 12
abundance: NA
v_gene: TRBV5-4
d_gene: NA
CDR3aa: CASSLSVSEQYF
CDR3nt: TGTGCCAGCAGCTTATCCGTCTCCGAGCAGTACTTC

j_gene: TRBJ2-7
len: 15
abundance: NA
v_gene: TRBV27
d_gene: NA
CDR3aa: CASSLSPGGGSEQYF
CDR3nt: TGTGCCAGCAGTTTATCCCCCGGTGGGGGCTCCGAGCAGTACTTC

j_gene: TRBJ2-1
len: 12
abundance: once
v_gene: TRBV9
d_gene: TRBD2
CDR3aa: CASSPNSGIQFF
CDR3nt: TGTGCCAGCAGCCCCAATAGCGGGATCCAGTTCTTC

j_gene: TRBJ2-7
len: 14
abundance: NA
v_gene: TRBV7-2
d_gene: TRBD2
CDR3aa: CASSLVWTRSEQYF
CDR3nt: TGTGCCAGCAGCTTAGTATGGACTAGAAGCGAGCAGTACTTC

j_gene: TRBJ2-3
len: 13
abundance: NA
v_gene: TRBV29-1
d_gene: NA
CDR3aa: CSVDVEFADTQYF
CDR3nt: TGCAGCGTTGACGTGGAGTTCGCAGATACGCAGTATTTT

j_gene: TRBJ1-2
len: 12
abundance: NA
v_gene: TRBV28
d_gene: NA
CDR3aa: CASSLPGGGYTF
CDR3nt: TGTGCCAGCAGTCTCCCAGGAGGCGGCTACACCTTC

j_gene: TRBJ2-1
len: 15
abundance: NA
v_gene: TRBV28
d_gene: TRBD1
CDR3aa: CASSADRGQYNEQFF
CDR3nt: TGTGCCAGCAGTGCGGACAGGGGGCAGTACAATGAGCAGTTCTTC

j_gene: TRBJ1-2
len: 12
abundance: NA
v_gene: TRBV10-3
d_gene: NA
CDR3aa: CATQEEGRAHTF
CDR3nt: TGTGCCACCCAGGAAGAGGGGAGGGCACACACCTTC

j_gene: TRBJ2-7
len: 13
abundance: NA
v_gene: TRBV15
d_gene: NA
CDR3aa: CATSRHGLYEQYF
CDR3nt: TGTGCCACCAGCAGACATGGCCTCTACGAGCAGTACTTC

j_gene: TRBJ1-1
len: 14
abundance: NA
v_gene: TRBV2
d_gene: TRBD1
CDR3aa: CASSEGQWNTEAFF
CDR3nt: TGTGCCAGCAGTGAGGGACAGTGGAACACTGAAGCTTTCTTT

j_gene: TRBJ2-3
len: 16
abundance: NA
v_gene: TRBV5-1
d_gene: TRBD2
CDR3aa: CASSHRTSGSTDTQYF
CDR3nt: TGCGCCAGCAGCCATAGGACTAGCGGGAGCACAGATACGCAGTATTTT

j_gene: TRBJ1-4
len: 15
abundance: NA
v_gene: TRBV5-1
d_gene: TRBD1
CDR3aa: CASSLDRAANEKLFF
CDR3nt: TGCGCCAGCAGCCTAGACAGGGCGGCTAATGAAAAACTGTTTTTT

j_gene: TRBJ2-7
len: 13
abundance: NA
v_gene: TRBV29-1
d_gene: NA
CDR3aa: CSVLLTSTYEQYF
CDR3nt: TGCAGCGTTCTGCTAACTAGTACCTACGAGCAGTACTTC

j_gene: TRBJ1-4
len: 13
abundance: NA
v_gene: TRBV7-2
d_gene: NA
CDR3aa: CASSRQGAEKLFF
CDR3nt: TGTGCCAGCTCCAGGCAGGGTGCTGAAAAACTGTTTTTT

j_gene: TRBJ2-3
len: 14
abundance: NA
v_gene: TRBV9
d_gene: NA
CDR3aa: CASTSQGGTDTQYF
CDR3nt: TGTGCCAGCACCAGCCAAGGGGGCACAGATACGCAGTATTTT

j_gene: TRBJ2-7
len: 15
abundance: NA
v_gene: TRBV7-2
d_gene: NA
CDR3aa: CASSLESGSPYEQYF
CDR3nt: TGTGCCAGCAGCTTAGAATCTGGGAGCCCCTACGAGCAGTACTTC

j_gene: TRBJ1-2
len: 14
abundance: NA
v_gene: TRBV28
d_gene: NA
CDR3aa: CASSFRTENYGYTF
CDR3nt: TGTGCCAGCAGTTTTCGGACAGAAAACTATGGCTACACCTTC

j_gene: TRBJ1-6
len: 15
abundance: NA
v_gene: TRBV7-2
d_gene: TRBD1
CDR3aa: CASSLAEGAGSPLHF
CDR3nt: TGTGCCAGCAGCTTAGCTGAGGGGGCCGGTTCACCCCTCCACTTT

j_gene: TRBJ1-4
len: 14
abundance: once
v_gene: TRBV5-1
d_gene: NA
CDR3aa: CASSAQGRGEKLFF
CDR3nt: TGCGCCAGCAGCGCCCAGGGAAGGGGTGAAAAACTGTTTTTT

j_gene: TRBJ1-1
len: 15
abundance: NA
v_gene: TRBV7-2
d_gene: NA
CDR3aa: CASSLWGGPGTEAFF
CDR3nt: TGTGCCAGCAGCCTGTGGGGGGGGCCGGGGACTGAAGCTTTCTTT

j_gene: TRBJ2-2
len: 16
abundance: NA
v_gene: TRBV19
d_gene: TRBD2
CDR3aa: CASIGTSGRRTGELFF
CDR3nt: TGTGCCAGTATAGGGACTAGCGGGAGGAGAACCGGGGAGCTGTTTTTT

j_gene: TRBJ2-3
len: 15
abundance: NA
v_gene: TRBV5-1
d_gene: NA
CDR3aa: CASSLGQTSTDTQYF
CDR3nt: TGCGCCAGCAGCTTGGGACAGACTAGCACAGATACGCAGTATTTT

j_gene: TRBJ2-7
len: 13
abundance: NA
v_gene: TRBV28
d_gene: NA
CDR3aa: CASSPGGRYEQYF
CDR3nt: TGTGCCAGCAGCCCCGGGGGGCGCTACGAGCAGTACTTC

j_gene: TRBJ1-2
len: 15
abundance: NA
v_gene: TRBV27
d_gene: TRBD1
CDR3aa: CASSLNLGQGNGYTF
CDR3nt: TGTGCCAGCAGTTTAAATCTCGGACAGGGGAATGGCTACACCTTC

j_gene: TRBJ2-7
len: 15
abundance: NA
v_gene: TRBV19
d_gene: NA
CDR3aa: CASSIDPGTFYEQYF
CDR3nt: TGTGCCAGTAGTATAGACCCCGGGACTTTCTACGAGCAGTACTTC

j_gene: TRBJ2-2
len: 12
abundance: once
v_gene: TRBV19
d_gene: NA
CDR3aa: CATATNTGELFF
CDR3nt: TGTGCCACCGCGACGAACACCGGGGAGCTGTTTTTT

j_gene: TRBJ2-5
len: 16
abundance: NA
v_gene: TRBV27
d_gene: TRBD2
CDR3aa: CASSSTRGLGDSTQYF
CDR3nt: TGTGCCAGCAGTTCGACGAGAGGACTAGGGGATTCAACCCAGTACTTC

j_gene: TRBJ2-3
len: 17
abundance: NA
v_gene: TRBV24-1
d_gene: TRBD2
CDR3aa: CATSDRGLAGETDTQYF
CDR3nt: TGTGCCACCAGTGACCGCGGTCTAGCGGGAGAGACAGATACGCAGTATTTT

j_gene: TRBJ2-2
len: 15
abundance: NA
v_gene: TRBV24-1
d_gene: NA
CDR3aa: CATSDPTVNTGELFF
CDR3nt: TGTGCCACCAGTGATCCCACGGTGAACACCGGGGAGCTGTTTTTT

j_gene: TRBJ1-2
len: 14
abundance: NA
v_gene: TRBV6-5
d_gene: NA
CDR3aa: CAGSRIGWDYGYTF
CDR3nt: TGTGCCGGAAGCCGAATCGGGTGGGACTATGGCTACACCTTC

j_gene: TRBJ2-7
len: 17
abundance: NA
v_gene: TRBV28
d_gene: TRBD2
CDR3aa: CASSPNPPDREGREQYF
CDR3nt: TGTGCCAGCAGTCCAAACCCGCCGGACCGGGAGGGGCGCGAGCAGTACTTC

j_gene: TRBJ2-7
len: 15
abundance: NA
v_gene: TRBV7-9
d_gene: NA
CDR3aa: CASSSKGGSSYEQYF
CDR3nt: TGTGCCAGCAGCTCAAAAGGAGGGAGCTCCTACGAGCAGTACTTC

j_gene: TRBJ2-1
len: 14
abundance: NA
v_gene: TRBV4-2
d_gene: TRBD1
CDR3aa: CASSQETGKGEQFF
CDR3nt: TGTGCCAGCAGCCAAGAGACAGGGAAGGGTGAGCAGTTCTTC

j_gene: TRBJ2-7
len: 15
abundance: NA
v_gene: TRBV6-5
d_gene: TRBD2
CDR3aa: CASSWTSGDTYEQYF
CDR3nt: TGTGCCAGCAGTTGGACTAGCGGGGATACCTACGAGCAGTACTTC

j_gene: TRBJ1-5
len: 14
abundance: NA
v_gene: TRBV6-2/TRBV6-3
d_gene: TRBD1
CDR3aa: CASSLTGVGQPQHF
CDR3nt: TGTGCCAGCAGTCTGACAGGGGTGGGGCAGCCCCAGCATTTT

j_gene: TRBJ2-5
len: 15
abundance: NA
v_gene: TRBV28
d_gene: TRBD2
CDR3aa: CASSSLRTSEETQYF
CDR3nt: TGTGCCAGCAGTTCTCTGCGGACTAGCGAAGAGACCCAGTACTTC

j_gene: TRBJ2-3
len: 14
abundance: NA
v_gene: TRBV19
d_gene: NA
CDR3aa: CASSDLRGSDTQYF
CDR3nt: TGTGCCAGTTCGGACCTCCGAGGGTCAGATACGCAGTATTTT

j_gene: TRBJ2-1
len: 13
abundance: NA
v_gene: TRBV7-3
d_gene: TRBD1
CDR3aa: CASSPTGGNEQFF
CDR3nt: TGTGCCAGCAGTCCGACAGGGGGCAATGAGCAGTTCTTC

j_gene: TRBJ2-5
len: 14
abundance: NA
v_gene: TRBV2
d_gene: NA
CDR3aa: CASSVRTAGETQYF
CDR3nt: TGTGCCAGCAGTGTGAGAACCGCGGGGGAGACCCAGTACTTC

j_gene: TRBJ2-2
len: 16
abundance: NA
v_gene: TRBV7-2
d_gene: NA
CDR3aa: CASSLRSTANTGELFF
CDR3nt: TGTGCCAGCAGCTTGAGATCTACTGCAAACACCGGGGAGCTGTTTTTT

j_gene: TRBJ1-5
len: 19
abundance: NA
v_gene: TRBV19
d_gene: TRBD1
CDR3aa: CASSSPGQTFLGFNQPQHF
CDR3nt: TGTGCCAGTAGTTCTCCGGGACAGACCTTTTTAGGCTTTAATCAGCCCCAGCATTTT

j_gene: TRBJ2-3
len: 17
abundance: medium-sized
v_gene: TRBV11-3
d_gene: NA
CDR3aa: CASSVRDSFVPSDTQYF
CDR3nt: TGTGCCAGCAGCGTCCGGGACTCCTTCGTTCCGTCAGATACGCAGTATTTT

j_gene: TRBJ1-2
len: 13
abundance: NA
v_gene: TRBV28
d_gene: NA
CDR3aa: CASRGGRTLAYTF
CDR3nt: TGTGCCAGCAGGGGGGGAAGGACGCTTGCCTACACCTTC

j_gene: TRBJ2-5
len: 15
abundance: NA
v_gene: TRBV29-1
d_gene: TRBD2
CDR3aa: CSVDDSSGSQETQYF
CDR3nt: TGCAGCGTTGATGACTCTAGCGGGAGTCAAGAGACCCAGTACTTC